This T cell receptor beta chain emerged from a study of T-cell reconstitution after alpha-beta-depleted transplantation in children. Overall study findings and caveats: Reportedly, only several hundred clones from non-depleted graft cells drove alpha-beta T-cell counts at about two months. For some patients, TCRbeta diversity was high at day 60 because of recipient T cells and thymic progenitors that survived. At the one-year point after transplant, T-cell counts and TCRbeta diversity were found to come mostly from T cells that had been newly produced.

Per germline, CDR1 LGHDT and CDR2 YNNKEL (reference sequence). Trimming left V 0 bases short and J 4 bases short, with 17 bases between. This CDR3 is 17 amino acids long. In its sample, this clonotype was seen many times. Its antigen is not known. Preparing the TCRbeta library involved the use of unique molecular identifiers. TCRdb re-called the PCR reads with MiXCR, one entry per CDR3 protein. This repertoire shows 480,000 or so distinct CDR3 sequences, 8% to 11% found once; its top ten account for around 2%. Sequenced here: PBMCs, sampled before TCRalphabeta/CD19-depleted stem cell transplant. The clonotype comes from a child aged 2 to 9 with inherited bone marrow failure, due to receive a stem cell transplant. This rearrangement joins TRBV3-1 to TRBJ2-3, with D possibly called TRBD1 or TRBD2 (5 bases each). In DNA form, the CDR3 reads TGTGCCAGCAGCCAAGATTCAGTGAAGGGGAGCCCAGATACGCAGTATTTT. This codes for CASSQDSVKGSPDTQYF.